Following are 16 T cell receptor beta chains from one sample sequenced in a study of PD-L1 blockade in urothelial cancer. Here immunoSEQ multiplex PCR was the method, and the copy in TCRdb shows in-frame clones only, minus some. This sample carries just over 50,000 clones, around 87% of them seen once, and the ten largest clones take 16%. Sequences were derived from PBMCs, sampled around atezolizumab (anti-PD-L1) treatment. These receptors came from a man in his sixties with urothelial cancer.

In this sample, this clone turned up a few times. The rearrangement uses TRBV6-1 and TRBJ2-7, with a tentative D call TRBD1 (6 bases). Germline CDR1 and CDR2: MNHNS and SASEGT. The V gene lost 9 bases and the J gene lost 0 bases, with 18 bases spanning the gap. CDR3 size: 15 residues. In DNA, the CDR3 is TGTGCCAGTTTTCGGGTGACAGGAACCTCCTACGAGCAGTACTTC. Amino acids: CASFRVTGTSYEQYF.

The CDR3, as DNA: TGTGCCAGCAGCTTGGGCGGGACCGCACGGGGTCAGCCCCAGCATTTT. Translation gives CASSLGGTARGQPQHF. This chain joins TRBV5-6 and TRBJ1-5, with D tentatively TRBD1 (5 bases). Germline values: CDR1 SGHDT, CDR2 YYEEEE. The CDR3 sequence is 16 residues long. V lost 0 bases and J 6 bases, leaving 16 bases between the germline ends.

This sequence joins TRBV7-2 and TRBJ2-3, with 9 bases fitting TRBD1. The CDR3 runs 16 residues. CDR1 is SGHTA, CDR2 FQGNSA, per germline. V trimming: 1 base; J trimming: 4 bases; junction bases outside the gene matches: 6. CDR3 sequence reads: CASSLVRGTGSDTQYF. CDR3 sequence (DNA): TGTGCCAGCAGCTTAGTACGAGGGACAGGGTCAGATACGCAGTATTTT.

This clone was seen once. The V call is TRBV2, the J call TRBJ2-4; 7 bases map to TRBD2. Looked up from germline, CDR1 is SNHLY and CDR2 is FYNNEI. The trim removed 0 bases at V and 9 bases at J, leaving 8 bases unmatched. The length of the CDR3 is 15 residues. In DNA form, the CDR3 reads TGTGCCAGCAGTGAAGCGCCAGCGGGGTTGGGCATTCAGTACTTC. Translating gives CASSEAPAGLGIQYF. The whole variable domain, filled in from reference TRBV2 and TRBJ2-4, reads EPEVTQTPSHQVTQMGQEVILRCVPISNHLYFYWYRQILGQKVEFLVSFYNNEISEKSEIFDDQFSVERPDGSNFTLKIRSTKLEDSAMYFCASSEAPAGLGIQYFGAGTRLSVL.

V usage is TRBV9 and J usage is TRBJ1-3, with TRBD1 as a possible D gene (6 bases). V lost 0 bases and J lost 4, with 8 bases in between. Germline V gene data show CDR1 as SGDLS and CDR2 as YYNGEE. CDR3 length: 14 amino acids. The CDR3 loop reads CASSVARGGNTIYF. The DNA for the CDR3 is TGTGCCAGCAGCGTAGCCAGGGGCGGAAACACCATATATTTT. The whole variable domain, remainder taken from reference TRBV9 and TRBJ1-3, is DSGVTQTPKHLITATGQRVTLRCSPRSGDLSVYWYQQSLDQGLQFLIQYYNGEERAKGNILERFSAQQFPDLHSELNLSSLELGDSALYFCASSVARGGNTIYFGEGSWLTVV.

The V call is TRBV28, the J call TRBJ1-5; 7 positions match TRBD1. With 5 bases clipped from V and 2 bases from J, the junction kept 9 bases outside the gene matches. This CDR3 region has 16 residues. The germline gives CDR1 MDHEN, CDR2 SYDVKM. DNA of the CDR3: TGTGCCAGCAGTGAGGACAGGCCTTTGGGCAATCAGCCCCAGCATTTT. The encoded protein is CASSEDRPLGNQPQHF. Filled out from reference TRBV28 and TRBJ1-5, the complete variable domain reads DVKVTQSSRYLVKRTGEKVFLECVQDMDHENMFWYRQDPGLGLRLIYFSYDVKMKEKGDIPEGYSVSREKKERFSLILESASTNQTSMYLCASSEDRPLGNQPQHFGDGTRLSIL.

This clone occurred a few times. CDR3 DNA sequence: TGTGCCAGCAGCTCAATGAAGCCCCCTCGGGGCAGGGGAGACTATGGCTACACCTTC. Residues: CASSSMKPPRGRGDYGYTF. This chain uses TRBV7-9 with TRBJ1-2; possible D gene TRBD1, 6 bases. Between the trimmed V and J ends, which lost 4 bases and 3 bases, there was a span of 27 bases. Germline CDR1 and CDR2: SEHNR and FQNEAQ (reference sequence). This CDR3 has 19 residues.

V usage is TRBV9 and J usage is TRBJ2-7, with TRBD1 matching over 7 bases. Germline V CDR1 and CDR2: SGDLS, YYNGEE. The CDR3 runs to 13 residues. Trimming cost V 3 bases and J 3 bases; bases outside gene matches: 3. CDR3 sequence reads: CASSAWDSYEQYF. CDR3 sequence (DNA): TGTGCCAGCAGCGCCTGGGACAGCTACGAGCAGTACTTC.

The CDR3 region has the DNA TGCGCCAGCAGCCAAGAAAACAGGGGAAACACTGAAGCTTTCTTT. Its protein is CASSQENRGNTEAFF. The rearrangement uses TRBV4-3 and TRBJ1-1; TRBD1 matches 7 bases. This CDR3 has 15 amino acids. J gave up 2 bases and V 0 bases, and 3 bases lay outside the gene matches. Germline CDR1 and CDR2: LGHNA and YSLEER.

The rearrangement joins TRBV19 to TRBJ2-3; a possible D gene is TRBD1 (5 bases). The V end was cut by 7 bases, the J end by 0 bases, with 17 bases between. Germline CDR1 and CDR2: LNHDA and SQIVND (reference sequence). CDR3 length: 16 amino acids. CDR3 bases: TGTGCCAGTACCGATAGGGGCTCCCCTAGCACAGATACGCAGTATTTT. It is translated as CASTDRGSPSTDTQYF.

This sequence joins TRBV6-1 and TRBJ1-5; the D gene is possibly TRBD1 (5 bases). Trimming pared 2 bases from V and 0 bases from J, leaving 11 bases between. This CDR3 comprises 16 residues. Germline V gene lookup returns CDR1 MNHNS and CDR2 SASEGT. In DNA, the CDR3 is TGTGCCAGCAGTGAATTGGCAGGGTATAGCAATCAGCCCCAGCATTTT. It is translated as CASSELAGYSNQPQHF.

Concerning this clone: The same CDR3 is also encoded by other DNA sequences in this sample. This chain joins TRBV25-1 and TRBJ2-2; 9 nucleotides match TRBD1. Unmatched junction bases numbered 0, after V lost 4 bases and J lost 3 bases. The CDR3 totals 14 residues. Germline values: CDR1 MGHDK, CDR2 SYGVNS. CDR3 DNA: TGTGCCAGCAGTGGACAGGGGGACACCGGGGAGCTGTTTTTT. It codes for CASSGQGDTGELFF.

The CDR3: CASSQGGGDTDTQYF. CDR3 coding DNA: TGCGCCAGCAGCCAAGGCGGGGGGGACACAGATACGCAGTATTTT. The V gene is TRBV4-1, the J gene TRBJ2-3, with 9 bases fitting TRBD2. CDR1 and CDR2 (germline): MGHRA, YSYEKL. There are 15 residues in the CDR3. The ends lost 1 base at V and 2 bases at J; junction bases unmatched: 1.

The chain couples TRBV1 to TRBJ2-1; the table names TRBD2, a call not compared with the DNA. TRBV1 is labeled a pseudogene. This CDR3 is 19 amino acids long. The CDR3 region is CTSSPSGTSGGLSYNEQFF. The CDR3 coding sequence is TGCACCAGCAGCCCATCCGGGACTAGCGGGGGCCTCTCCTACAATGAGCAGTTCTTC.

The CDR3 sequence is CASSLMGSSNTEAFF. CDR3 sequence (DNA): TGTGCCAGCAGCTTAATGGGCAGCAGTAACACTGAAGCTTTCTTT. This rearrangement joins TRBV7-2 to TRBJ1-1; no firm D call. This CDR3 has 15 residues. V lost 2 bases to trimming and J lost 2 bases, with 12 bases between them. CDR1 is SGHTA, CDR2 FQGNSA, per germline.

The sample holds a few counts of this clone. The chain couples TRBV7-9 to TRBJ1-1; TRBD1 matches 9 bases. J gave up 12 bases and V 5 bases, and 7 bases lay outside the gene matches. CDR3 length equals 12 residues. The germline V gene encodes CDR1 SEHNR and CDR2 FQNEAQ (reference sequence). The CDR3: CASSGRQGVSFF. CDR3 coding DNA: TGTGCCAGCAGCGGCAGACAGGGGGTCTCTTTCTTT.